Below, one T cell receptor (beta chain) is given with its context. Antigen specificity is unknown. This sample is part of a study of cytomegalovirus exposure and HLA in healthy donors. Study-level points and caveats: Cytomegalovirus association was listed for under 200 TCR beta chains.

Profiling relied on immunoSEQ multiplex PCR, and the TCRdb table lists in-frame clones only, not all of them. The table has about 130,000 clones, about 87% seen once. Sequenced: PBMCs. The source of this sequence is a woman younger than 45 in good health and CMV-seropositive.

CDR3 protein: CASSAWSGDTQYF. The CDR3 region has the DNA TGTGCCAGCAGCGCCTGGAGTGGAGATACGCAGTATTTT. The V call is TRBV28, the J call TRBJ2-3; D unresolved. This CDR3 is 13 amino acids long. V was trimmed by 6 bases and J by 5 bases, leaving 12 bases between them. From germline, CDR1 is MDHEN and CDR2 SYDVKM.